The clone carrying this T cell receptor (beta chain) was seen once. The data were obtained in a study of T cell changes during pregnancy in multiple sclerosis. Repertoires were generated with immunoSEQ multiplex PCR, while TCRdb's copy carries only in-frame clones and drops some. The sample gives around 130,000 clones, approximately 95% of which show up once; roughly 5.7% is in the top ten. Germline V gives CDR1 MDHEN, CDR2 SYDVKM. Trimming stripped 3 bases from V and 0 bases from J, with 12 bases between. This CDR3 region has 15 residues. The source of this sequence is a female donor with multiple sclerosis, enrolled in a pregnancy study. The source was peripheral blood, collected before pregnancy. The chain carries TRBV28 and TRBJ2-7, with D possibly being TRBD1 (6 bases). This chain's CDR3 is CASSLWDTSSYEQYF. The CDR3 DNA sequence: TGTGCCAGCAGTTTGTGGGACACTAGCTCCTACGAGCAGTACTTC.